The sequence of this T cell receptor beta chain was determined in a study of early T cells in non-severe SARS-CoV-2 infection. This clonotype occurred a few times. CDR1 and CDR2 (germline): SGHDT, YYEEEE. The trim removed 7 bases at V and 5 bases at J, leaving 6 bases unmatched. The CDR3 is made up of 14 amino acids. In TCRdb, the 5' RACE reads were re-called with MiXCR into one record per CDR3 protein. The sample lists about 110,000 distinct CDR3 sequences; about 12% were seen once. The chain joins TRBV5-6 to TRBJ2-1; 10 bases are a match to TRBD1. Here the sequenced sample was whole blood, taken at baseline. This sequence originates from an adult who was a healthcare worker with PCR-confirmed SARS-CoV-2 infection or an uninfected control (not recorded which). CDR3 residues: CASGRDRGNNEQFF. CDR3 bases: TGTGCCAGCGGCCGGGACAGGGGTAACAATGAGCAGTTCTTC.